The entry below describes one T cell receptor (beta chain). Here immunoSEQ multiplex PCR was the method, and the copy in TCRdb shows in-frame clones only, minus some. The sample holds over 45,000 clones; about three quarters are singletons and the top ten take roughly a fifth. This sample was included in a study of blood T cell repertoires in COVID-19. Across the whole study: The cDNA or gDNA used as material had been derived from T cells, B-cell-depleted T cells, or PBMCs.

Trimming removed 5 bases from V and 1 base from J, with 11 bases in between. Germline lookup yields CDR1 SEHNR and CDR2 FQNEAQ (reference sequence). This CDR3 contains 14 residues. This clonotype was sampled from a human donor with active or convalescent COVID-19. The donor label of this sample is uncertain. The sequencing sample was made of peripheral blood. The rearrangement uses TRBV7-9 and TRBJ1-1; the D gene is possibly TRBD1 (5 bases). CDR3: CASSPSGANTEAFF. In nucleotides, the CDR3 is TGTGCCAGCAGCCCATCTGGGGCGAACACTGAAGCTTTCTTT.